This T cell receptor (beta chain) was found in a study of cytomegalovirus exposure and HLA in healthy donors. General observations from the study: Per a prior analysis, the majority of TCR beta V segments were productive roughly 87% or roughly 30% of the time. Under in vitro conditions, three CMV-associated chains were confirmed as specific for CMV antigens.

Unmatched junction bases numbered 2, after V lost 2 bases and J lost 0 bases. CDR1 is SGHRS and CDR2 is YFSETQ in the germline V gene. CDR3 size: 16 residues. The primer mix had 60 Vbeta and 13 Jbeta primers. In the original processing: Unique TCR beta chains numbered roughly 80 million in a later analysis, with around 10 million shared. Measured with immunoSEQ multiplex PCR; TCRdb has only the in-frame clones, and not every one. For V, J and clone size, that table is used; D and trimming come from the DNA. Of around 160,000 clones in the sample, about 73% are singletons; the top ten hold 2.5% to 3.5%. For this clone: Its antigen is not known.

The V and J genes are TRBV5-1 and TRBJ2-1; 10 bases match TRBD2. Sequencing used PBMCs. The sequence was obtained from a man aged 35-49 years in good health and CMV-seropositive. The CDR3 sequence is CASSFSSGSSYNEQFF. The CDR3 DNA reads as TGCGCCAGCAGCTTTTCTAGCGGGAGCTCCTACAATGAGCAGTTCTTC.